The following is a T cell receptor (beta chain) sequence with its context. This clone was picked up a small number of times. Its antigen is unknown. Base qualities are not recorded, but no much larger clone differs from it by a single base. From each donor, a single peripheral blood sample of 100 to 150 mL on average was drawn into heparinised tubes. A BD FACSAria II was used to sort naive, central memory, regulatory and stem cell-like memory CD4+ T cells with a panel that included CD45RO, CCR7, CD25, CD127, CD95 and CD27. Every sorted population had a purity above 98%. PBMCs were separated immediately by Lymphoprep density gradient centrifugation and were stained directly, without being cultured. So that batch effects would be minimized, each experiment stained and sorted samples in pairs, pairing one healthy donor with one patient. This specimen comes from a study of beta chain features in type 1 diabetes listed by TCRdb under 2018. Concerning the study at large: Mean age, gender distribution, total cell number and subset yield were not different between patients and healthy donors. A total of about 99,000,000 sorted cells were examined across all samples, and RNA yield correlated strongly with the number of cells per subset. In the study, TCRB repertoires of sorted circulating CD4+ T cell subsets from recently diagnosed type 1 diabetes patients were compared with those of matched healthy donors. Regulatory and stem cell-like memory subsets were isolated from only 8 patients and roughly 8 healthy donors, whereas naive and central memory subsets came from all 30 or so donors.

Here is what the overall study found, with its caveats: Because cDNA was sequenced instead of genomic DNA, highly expressing activated cells could be over-represented, though the groups showed no difference in activation or CD3 levels. Naive, central memory and regulatory TCRB repertoires appeared more similar among patients than among healthy donors. In all four CD4+ subsets, TCRB CDR3 length was moderately but significantly shorter in type 1 diabetes patients. Because the HLA sub-analyses included only small numbers of individuals, any influence of HLA type on TCRB rearrangement was left unresolved. At VDJ recombination sites, patients with type 1 diabetes made fewer insertions and deleted more nucleotides, a pattern implying thymic rearrangement abnormalities. Shorter templates might have been favored by PCR, but patient and control samples were amplified and corrected together, so both groups would have been affected equally by any skew.

The High Capacity cDNA Reverse Transcription Kit was used to reverse transcribe all of the isolated RNA, meaning that expressed TCRB transcripts were what got sequenced. Deep immunoSEQ sequencing was applied to naive, central memory and regulatory T cell samples, giving an average of roughly 3.5 million total reads per sample. After sorted cells were lysed in RLT buffer, RNA was extracted with DNase-treated RNeasy Micro or Mini kits, with the choice depending on cell number. Each cell subset was processed separately to prevent cross-contamination, with patient and healthy donor samples processed together. TCRB sequences were amplified from cDNA with the immunoSEQ multiplex PCR, producing 87-bp fragments spanning the CDR3 region. The amplicons were sequenced using the Illumina HiSeq platform. On the authors' methods: PCR bias was corrected computationally using synthetic template baselines, and reads within Hamming distance 2 were collapsed, with unmergeable singletons discarded. By aligning reads against IMGT, V, D and J genes, CDR3 length, and insertions or deletions at six rearrangement sites were assigned. Clonotype counts were normalized to sorted cell number within each subset before computing true diversity and Gini coefficients with the tcR R package. The overlap coefficient, calculated on TCRB nucleotide sequences, was used to measure repertoire sharing. This immuneACCESS table, as held by TCRdb, lists in-frame sequences with V and J called but not all clones. Of the missing ones, under half trace to an unresolved V gene in checked studies; the others have no known cause. V and J calls and clone size are as listed in that table; D and trimming were resolved from the DNA. For this sample there are 25,000 to 30,000 clones; around 60% appear just once. Of the sample, 2% to 2.5% falls within the top ten clones.

This clonotype originated in a woman aged 30 to 39 with type 1 diabetes. The sequencing sample was made of Tregs from blood. This sample's cell subset or site label indicates: regulatory CD4+ T cells.

Here the CDR3 is given as CASSGQRYEAFF. The DNA sequence is as follows: TGTGCCAGCAGCGGACAGCGATATGAAGCTTTCTTT. The chain couples TRBV6-1 to TRBJ1-1; D gene: possibly TRBD1, on 6 matching bases. The junction carries 12 bases between V and J, which are trimmed by 6 bases and 7 bases respectively. Reading from cysteine to phenylalanine, the CDR3 counts 12 amino acids. Just CDR3 DNA is preserved here, 36 bases in frame from base 1. The germline V gene yields MNHNS for CDR1 and SASEGT for CDR2.